What follows is one T cell receptor beta chain and its context. This sample stems from a study of control samples from healthy donors and cancer patients. The CDR3 has 16 residues. The V gene end was trimmed by 2 bases and the J gene end by 8 bases; junction bases not matched to a gene: 6. Germline loops: CDR1 MNHEY, CDR2 SMNVEV (reference sequence). Here immunoSEQ multiplex PCR was the method, and the copy in TCRdb shows in-frame clones only, minus some. The repertoire consists of some 82,000 clones, with about 90% occurring once and the leading ten covering roughly 20%. Source material: blood. This chain joins TRBV27 and TRBJ1-6; 10 bases align to TRBD1. This TCR came from a man aged 45-65 years in good health. CDR3 DNA sequence: TGTGCCAGCAGTTTACCTAGGACAGGGGGACATTCACCCCTCCACTTT. Protein product: CASSLPRTGGHSPLHF.